This is a list of T cell receptor beta chains from one sample in a study of neurological immune-mediated disorders. From the 5' RACE reads, TCRdb called clonotypes with MiXCR, one entry per CDR3 protein. The sample holds tens of thousands of distinct CDR3 sequences, roughly 7% seen once. Material: PBMCs. These receptors came from a middle-aged woman in good health. Each CDR3 is given with its conserved first and last residue. D genes are given only for firm matches. Size is stated for part of the rows, as once, few or many counts, or as a class when the clone is expanded.

clone_size: many; v_call: TRBV5-1; j_call: TRBJ2-4; d_call: TRBD1; cdr3_nt: TGCGCCAGCAGCTCAGGACAGGGGAACAACATTCAGTACTTC; cdr3_aa: CASSSGQGNNIQYF
clone_size: NA; v_call: TRBV24-1; j_call: TRBJ1-1; d_call: NA; cdr3_nt: TGTGCCACCAGTGACCGAGACCAGTCTGTGGGTGAAGCTTTCTTT; cdr3_aa: CATSDRDQSVGEAFF
clone_size: many; v_call: TRBV5-1; j_call: TRBJ2-2; d_call: NA; cdr3_nt: TGCGCCAGCAGCTTGGTGCCGGGTCCCGGGGAGCTGTTTTTT; cdr3_aa: CASSLVPGPGELFF
clone_size: few; v_call: TRBV6-6; j_call: TRBJ1-4; d_call: NA; cdr3_nt: TGTGCCAGCAGTCATGGACGGGCAACTAATGAAAAACTGTTTTTT; cdr3_aa: CASSHGRATNEKLFF
clone_size: many; v_call: TRBV5-6; j_call: TRBJ2-6; d_call: NA; cdr3_nt: TGTGCCAGCAGCTTTCAGGACGATGGGGCCAACGTCCTGACTTTC; cdr3_aa: CASSFQDDGANVLTF
clone_size: many; v_call: TRBV5-4; j_call: TRBJ2-2; d_call: TRBD2; cdr3_nt: TGTGCCAGCAGCTTGGCCGGACTAGCATCAGGGGAGCTGTTTTTT; cdr3_aa: CASSLAGLASGELFF
clone_size: many; v_call: TRBV9; j_call: TRBJ2-2; d_call: NA; cdr3_nt: TGTGCCAGCAGCGTAGGCCAGTACACCGGGGAGCTGTTTTTT; cdr3_aa: CASSVGQYTGELFF
clone_size: many; v_call: TRBV20-1; j_call: TRBJ2-5; d_call: NA; cdr3_nt: TGCAGTGCTAGAGAGAGTGCGGTAGGGAGGACCCAGTACTTC; cdr3_aa: CSARESAVGRTQYF
clone_size: many; v_call: TRBV6-1; j_call: TRBJ1-2; d_call: NA; cdr3_nt: TGTGCCAGCAGGGAGATCTTTGGGGGCTACACCTTC; cdr3_aa: CASREIFGGYTF
clone_size: many; v_call: TRBV4-2; j_call: TRBJ2-3; d_call: TRBD1; cdr3_nt: TGTGCCAGCAGCCAAGTATCAGGGGGCGGTACGCAGTATTTT; cdr3_aa: CASSQVSGGGTQYF
clone_size: many; v_call: TRBV14; j_call: TRBJ2-2; d_call: TRBD2; cdr3_nt: TGTGCCAGCAGCCTAACGACCTTGACTAGCGTAAACACCGGGGAGCTGTTTTTT; cdr3_aa: CASSLTTLTSVNTGELFF
clone_size: many; v_call: TRBV20-1; j_call: TRBJ2-7; d_call: NA; cdr3_nt: TGCAGTGCTTCGGACCCGCGCTCCTACGAGCAGTACTTC; cdr3_aa: CSASDPRSYEQYF
clone_size: once; v_call: TRBV27; j_call: TRBJ1-5; d_call: NA; cdr3_nt: TGTGCCAGCAATTTATTCTCCCCCCGCGGAACCAATAAGCCCCAGCATTTT; cdr3_aa: CASNLFSPRGTNKPQHF
clone_size: many; v_call: TRBV4-2; j_call: TRBJ1-2; d_call: NA; cdr3_nt: TGTGCCAGCAGCCCTACCAATGGCTTCTATGGCTACACCTTC; cdr3_aa: CASSPTNGFYGYTF
clone_size: many; v_call: TRBV7-9; j_call: TRBJ2-3; d_call: TRBD2; cdr3_nt: TGTGCCAGCAGGGTCGCTAGCGGACGCACAGATACGCAGTATTTT; cdr3_aa: CASRVASGRTDTQYF